This T cell receptor beta chain was sequenced in a study of T cells in Graves' hyperthyroidism and ophthalmopathy. Whole-study results and caveats: A 13 V-J signature model discriminated ophthalmopathy versus stable hyperthyroidism. Blood samples included most of the expanded thyroid clonotypes exceeding 0.001.

Points on this clonotype: The target antigen is unknown.

Absent ophthalmopathy progression within 18 months defined stable Graves' hyperthyroidism. CDR1 is SGHDT, CDR2 YYEEEE, per germline. CDR3 size: 13 residues. Trimming removed 3 bases at V and 7 bases at J, with 14 bases between. What was amplified from RNA transcripts were TCR beta CDR3 regions. During a first-round RT-PCR of the TCR CDR3, the HTBI primer set was used. TCRdb independently ran MiXCR on the multiplex PCR reads; one entry per CDR3 protein. Found here are about 420,000 distinct CDR3 sequences, around a sixth of them singletons; the top ten hold roughly 8%. What was sequenced was blood. The chain carries TRBV5-6 and TRBJ2-7; tentative D call: TRBD2 (5 bases). The clonotype was recovered from a woman between 18 and 29 years old with Graves' hyperthyroidism. CDR3 amino acids: CASSSWERSEQYF. Written as DNA, the CDR3 is TGTGCCAGCAGCTCCTGGGAGCGGAGTGAGCAGTACTTC.